Listed below are T cell receptor beta chains from one sample, sequenced in a study of spatial heterogeneity in lung cancer. TCRdb re-called the 5' RACE reads through MiXCR, storing one row per CDR3 protein. The repertoire includes approximately 40,000 distinct CDR3 sequences, about 6.7% of them detected once, and roughly 45% sits in the top ten. Here the sequenced sample was PBMCs, taken at surgery. The receptors were gathered from a female donor with early-stage non-small cell lung cancer. Each CDR3 is given without its conserved first and last residue. The order of the fields is clone size, V gene, CDR3 protein. A clone size is listed for some rows: how often the clone was seen (once, few, many), or a class if it is expanded.

>few|TRBV14
ASSLWTGAYEQY
>many|TRBV29-1
SAVRRNTEAF
>-|TRBV3-1
ASSQGGGLLSTDTQY
>many|TRBV2
ASRLSGANVLT
>many|TRBV24-1
ATSGAGAGNNQPQH
>many|TRBV7-2
ASSLLGDTQY
>few|TRBV20-1
SARDREGKGEKLF
>many|TRBV10-3
AINDQGWTGELF
>few|TRBV20-1
SASGSGQAYNSPLH
>few|TRBV20-1
SATARTGDGYT
>-|TRBV29-1
SVELGVTGNTIY
>few|TRBV5-1
ASSLGPPPDTQY
>many|TRBV7-9
ASSLSTDTQY
>many|TRBV6-5
ASSPRIGARNTEAF
>many|TRBV7-2
ASSTTGTVYGYT
>-|TRBV7-2
ASSSQAIANTGELF
>few|TRBV20-1
RAGNSDRTNTEAF
>many|TRBV27
ASSFTQSYGYT
>few|TRBV5-5
ASSLDRDRTDTQY
>-|TRBV28
ASSLPGLAGGETQY
>many|TRBV12-3/TRBV12-4
ASSPQGKYGYT
>few|TRBV24-1
ATSDLGFHPEAF
>many|TRBV7-2
ASSLGGTGYSYT
>few|TRBV19
ASRPEGARGRAF
>few|TRBV28
ASSLLIGQGKETQY
>many|TRBV11-2
ASEYDRQETQY
>many|TRBV5-1
ASSLRSGDTEAF
>many|TRBV29-1
SGTGELGDTQY
>few|TRBV4-3
ASSQAPSYEQY
>-|TRBV20-1
SASGGGPSYEQY
>few|TRBV7-3
ASSLDGTAGEQY
>many|TRBV14
ASSQVTDYGYT
>few|TRBV12-3/TRBV12-4
ASRIGGGEQY
>-|TRBV7-6
ASSSHGVYEQY
>many|TRBV7-9
ASSLEVQPQY
>many|TRBV6-6
ASGKGATGELF
>few|TRBV12-3/TRBV12-4
AILGDANTGELF
>few|TRBV6-5
ASRQTGTGGNGYT
>many|TRBV5-1
ASSLDETQGGLKTQY
>-|TRBV5-8
ASSSGTGYTGELF
>-|TRBV7-6
ASSLDGYGYT
>many|TRBV6-2/TRBV6-3
ASSFTVGLTMPY
>few|TRBV6-5
ASRPDRGPGYGYT
>few|TRBV5-1
ASSSVRTSGGVGETQY
>many|TRBV18
ASSTGRETQY
>-|TRBV5-4
ASSPLSGSTDTQY
>few|TRBV5-1
ASSLSAMGGYT
>few|TRBV4-1
ASSPIGQGPNIQY
>few|TRBV11-2
ASSFYMSSYNSPLH